This T cell receptor (beta chain) originates from a study of CD8 T cells in Susac syndrome (dated by TCRdb to between 2018 and 2021). Regarding the study in general: Among the Susac syndrome patients who were sequenced, clinically active disease was present in over 5 and clinical remission was observed in under ten. Susac syndrome patients were therapy-naive, on corticosteroids (some also receiving IVIg), or on IVIg alone at blood withdrawal. The study used repertoire sequencing to test whether antigen drove CD8+ T cell activation and differentiation in Susac syndrome. The study compared CD8+ T cell repertoire clonality among 12 healthy donors, approximately 14 Susac syndrome patients and roughly 16 multiple sclerosis patients.

Broader findings and caveats from the paper: Susac syndrome CD8+ repertoires showed clonal expansion, highest in CD8+ TEMRA cells and greater in clinically active than remitting patients. In the total CD8+ and CD8+ TEMRA repertoires, over 15 and five Susac-specific public clones, respectively, were identified. The study acknowledged that relatively few individuals were included in the TCR sequencing and HLA analysis.

Sequences MNHEY (CDR1) and SVGAGI (CDR2) are obtained from the germline V gene. From cysteine to phenylalanine, the CDR3 is 15 amino acids long. Only the CDR3 DNA stays, 45 bases, in frame from base 1. The junction shows trimming of 0 bases on V and 5 bases on J, plus 13 bases between the germline ends. RNA was extracted using the RNeasy kit, and roughly 0.5 to 1 microgram was reverse transcribed with random hexamers. The immunoSEQ multiplex PCR assay, covering 54 Vbeta and 13 Jbeta segments, was used to amplify TCR beta CDR3 regions. PCR amplification bias was corrected by using a synthetic template baseline for primer optimization and computational correction. The study's processing was this. Reads were annotated to V, D and J genes per IMGT and analyzed with immunoSEQ Analyzer, keeping only productive sequences. To calculate clonality, Shannon entropy was normalized by log2 of the number of productive unique sequences and then subtracted from one. For each patient and control, public and private clones were evaluated among the 100 most prevalent clones. Clones were defined as Susac-specific when absent from the healthy and MS cohorts, from some 1,100 published viral clones and from other ImmuneACCESS disease sequences. The public reads were quality trimmed at Q25 with fastp and then assembled into clones with MiXCR by TCRdb, keeping productive beta chains. Each entry merges the rows of one CDR3 protein and shows their most common DNA and genes. For this entry, the V and J calls and clone size follow TCRdb and not the study's own pipeline. In this sample the table shows 130,000 or so distinct CDR3 sequences, 85% to 95% of which occur a single time. The ten largest account for more than 0.25% of the sample.

Peripheral blood CD8+ and CD4+ T cells from healthy donors, Susac syndrome patients and multiple sclerosis patients were profiled using high-throughput TCR beta sequencing. Susac syndrome patients met recently defined diagnostic criteria for definite or probable disease. Bulk CD8+ and CD4+ T cells were purified by magnetic negative isolation, while CD8+ TEMRA cells were enriched using FACS. Blood was collected in EDTA tubes and processed within 24 hours, with PBMCs isolated through density gradient centrifugation. PBMCs intended for TCR sequencing were cryopreserved in liquid nitrogen and thawed later in a water bath at 37 degrees C. The sorted or isolated CD4+, CD8+ and CD8+ TEMRA cells had a purity of 90% or higher. Details on this clonotype: Its target antigen remains unknown. Per-base qualities were not stored, and no clone one base away is much larger.

Sequencing was done on a sample of CD8+ T cells from PBMCs. This sequence originates from a human donor with Susac syndrome. The V gene is TRBV6-5 and the J gene is TRBJ1-1; the D gene is possibly TRBD1, with 6 bases matching. At the DNA level, the sequence is TGTGCCAGCAGTTACTCGACCGGGGGCGGGACTGAAGCTTTCTTT. This is translated as CASSYSTGGGTEAFF.